The sequence of this T cell receptor (beta chain) was determined in a study of blood T cell repertoires in COVID-19. Study-wide background: Samples representing acute and convalescent COVID-19 were sourced from the United States, Italy and Spain. T cells, B-cell-depleted T cells, or PBMCs provided the cDNA or gDNA that served as material.

Original analysis: Scientists estimated how many nucleated cells there were by amplifying reference gene primers. This table comes from immunoSEQ multiplex PCR, and its TCRdb copy is limited to in-frame clones, with some not included. V, J and clone size reflect that table, while D and trimming were determined from the DNA. The sample lists about 110,000 clones; nearly 90% were seen once. The sequence came from a human donor in a cohort sampled during active COVID-19. The sample comprised peripheral blood.

For the CDR3, the DNA is TGTGCCAGCAGTGAACTAGCGGGAGGCTACAATGAGCAGTTCTTC. Its translation: CASSELAGGYNEQFF. V is TRBV6-1 and J is TRBJ2-1; 11 bases are shared with TRBD2. This CDR3 is 15 amino acids long. CDR1 is MNHNS and CDR2 is SASEGT in the germline V gene. V dropped 2 bases and J dropped 3; count of bases not matched to a gene: 0.